The clone carrying this T cell receptor (beta chain) occurred once. The antigen is undetermined. This entry is derived from a study of shared clonotypes between healthy human individuals. Turning to the study itself: The study enrolled a couple of women and three men aged 18 to 49. Each donor had three CD4 naive, three CD4 memory, two CD8 naive and one CD8 memory plate.

Generated by immunoSEQ multiplex PCR, the TCRdb table keeps only in-frame clones and is missing some. The table lists a few million clones, 93% of them singletons. The study's findings and limits: Some clonotypes were shared by all four sorted-subset donors, while others were not shared. The non-shared ones had lower generation probabilities than the shared ones.

The V gene lost 8 bases and the J gene lost 5 bases, with 21 bases spanning the gap. The CDR3 sequence is 15 residues long. The V gene's germline CDR1 is MNHEY and CDR2 SVGAGI. The sequence derives from a man younger than 30 in good health. Some clones in this sample may be carry-over from other donors' samples. The genes are TRBV6-5 and TRBJ1-1; D perhaps matches TRBD1 (6 bases). The sample comprised naive CD4+ T cells from PBMCs. Noted subset: CD45RA+ positively selected. CDR3 bases: TGTGCCAGCCGTCCGGGGAGGAGGGGGAGAACTGAAGCTTTCTTT. Its protein product is CASRPGRRGRTEAFF.